This T cell receptor beta chain was retrieved from a study of blood T cells in healthy people across ages. About this clonotype itself: What it binds is not known.

Trimming removed 5 bases at V and 13 bases at J, with 18 bases between. Germline CDR1 and CDR2: MDHEN and SYDVKM. The CDR3 contains 13 residues. Study-wide results and limits: Age advanced and TCR beta diversity per million T cells fell, roughly linearly.

Using a J-beta primer mix together with a sample-barcoded 5' primer, a second PCR was run for roughly 7 to 11 cycles. TCRdb redid the calling of the 5' RACE reads with MiXCR, one entry per CDR3 protein. The table records about 1.5 million distinct CDR3 sequences, approximately 42% of them present only once. Whenever a sample was processed, at least 6 million PBMCs were isolated. This sequence was found in a woman younger than 35 in good health. V is TRBV28 and J is TRBJ2-4, with no clear D. The sequencing sample was made of blood. The CDR3 DNA sequence: TGTGCCAGCAGTGTATCCCGAACTAAGATGCAGTACTTC. This sequence encodes CASSVSRTKMQYF. Full variable domain (missing parts from reference TRBV28 and TRBJ2-4): DVKVTQSSRYLVKRTGEKVFLECVQDMDHENMFWYRQDPGLGLRLIYFSYDVKMKEKGDIPEGYSVSREKKERFSLILESASTNQTSMYLCASSVSRTKMQYFGAGTRLSVL.